Given below is one T cell receptor (beta chain) in context. What it binds is not known. The data are from a study of cytomegalovirus exposure and HLA in healthy donors. The PCR had 60 Vbeta and 13 Jbeta primers. Clones were sequenced by immunoSEQ multiplex PCR, and TCRdb holds only the in-frame ones, with some missing. The sample includes 150,000 to 200,000 clones, 60% to 80% of them seen just once. The CDR3 covers 13 residues. Study observations and caveats: With high specificity and sensitivity, the classifier reportedly diagnosed cytomegalovirus status.

The sequencing sample was made of PBMCs. The TCR comes from a male donor in good health and CMV-seronegative. The rearrangement joins TRBV1 to TRBJ2-7; the table names TRBD2, a call not compared with the DNA. TRBV1 is flagged as a pseudogene. The chain's CDR3 is CTSSERRSCEQYF. The CDR3, as DNA: TGCACCAGCAGCGAGAGGAGGTCCTGCGAGCAGTACTTC.